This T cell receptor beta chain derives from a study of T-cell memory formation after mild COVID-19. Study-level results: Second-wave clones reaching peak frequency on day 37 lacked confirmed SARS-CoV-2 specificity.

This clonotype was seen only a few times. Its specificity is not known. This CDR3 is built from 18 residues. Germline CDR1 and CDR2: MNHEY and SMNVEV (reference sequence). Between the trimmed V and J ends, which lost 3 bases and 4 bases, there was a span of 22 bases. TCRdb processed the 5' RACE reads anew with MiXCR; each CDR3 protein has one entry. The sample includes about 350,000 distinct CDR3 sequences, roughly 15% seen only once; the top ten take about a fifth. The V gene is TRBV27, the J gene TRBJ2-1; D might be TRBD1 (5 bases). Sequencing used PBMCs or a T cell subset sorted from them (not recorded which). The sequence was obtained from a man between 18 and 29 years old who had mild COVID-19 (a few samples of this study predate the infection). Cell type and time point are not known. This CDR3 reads CASSFAHRTPRRYNEQFF. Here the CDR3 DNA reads TGTGCCAGCAGTTTCGCTCATAGGACACCTCGCCGTTACAATGAGCAGTTCTTC.